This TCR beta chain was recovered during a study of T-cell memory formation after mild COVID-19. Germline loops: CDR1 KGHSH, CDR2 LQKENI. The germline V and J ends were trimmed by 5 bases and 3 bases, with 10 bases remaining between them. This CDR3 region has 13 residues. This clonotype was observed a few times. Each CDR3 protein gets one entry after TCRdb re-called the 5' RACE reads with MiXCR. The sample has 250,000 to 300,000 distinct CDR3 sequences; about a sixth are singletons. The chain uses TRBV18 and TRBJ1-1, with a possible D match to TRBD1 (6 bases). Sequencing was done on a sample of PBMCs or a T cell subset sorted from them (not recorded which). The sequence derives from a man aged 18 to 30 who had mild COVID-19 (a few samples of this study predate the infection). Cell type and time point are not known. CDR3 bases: TGTGCCAGCTCAGCAGACAGGCACACTGAAGCTTTCTTT. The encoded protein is CASSADRHTEAFF.